The 12 T cell receptor beta chains below all came from one sample that was sequenced in a study of technical replicates of blood from a few donors. Assay: immunoSEQ multiplex PCR; the TCRdb copy retains only in-frame clones and omits some. The profile covers approximately 76,000 clones, with 91% appearing a single time and 0.25% taken by the ten largest. Material: T cells isolated from PBMCs. All receptors come from a human donor in good health.

V usage is TRBV12-5 and J usage is TRBJ1-5, with 7 bases that match TRBD1. Germline lookup yields CDR1 LGHNT and CDR2 FRNRAP. The CDR3 contains 19 residues. Germline trimming cut 3 bases from V and 0 bases from J; bases unmatched to any gene: 14. The CDR3 region has the DNA TGTGCTAGTGGTTTTCACCGGGACAGCCTCCCACATAGCAATCAGCCCCAGCATTTT. Its translation is CASGFHRDSLPHSNQPQHF.

The chain combines TRBV19 with TRBJ1-5, with D unclear. The germline V gene has CDR1 LNHDA and CDR2 SQIVND (reference sequence). This CDR3 is built from 13 residues. The V end lost 1 base, the J end lost 4 bases, and 5 bases lay between the germline ends. DNA of the CDR3: TGTGCCAGTAGTATAGGCGGGAATCAGCCCCAGCATTTT. This translates into CASSIGGNQPQHF. The full variable domain, with the rest looked up from reference TRBV19 and TRBJ1-5, is DGGITQSPKYLFRKEGQNVTLSCEQNLNHDAMYWYRQDPGQGLRLIYYSQIVNDFQKGDIAEGYSVSREKKESFPLTVTSAQKNPTAFYLCASSIGGNQPQHFGDGTRLSIL.

The chain employs TRBV30 and TRBJ1-5; D ambiguous. This CDR3 is 14 amino acids long. CDR1 is GTSNPN, CDR2 SVGIG, per germline (reference sequence). V dropped 2 bases and J dropped 3 bases, with 11 bases sitting between them. CDR3 DNA: TGTGCCTGGAGTCCGGGAGGCCTCAATCAGCCCCAGCATTTT. It specifies CAWSPGGLNQPQHF.

The J gene is TRBJ2-1, the V gene TRBV6-4; 8 positions agree with TRBD2. Germline V gene sequence: CDR1 MRHNA, CDR2 SNTAGT. J was trimmed by 0 bases and V by 3 bases; bases with no gene match: 1. There are 15 residues in the CDR3. The CDR3 is CASSEAGGSYNEQFF. In DNA form, the CDR3 reads TGTGCCAGCAGTGAGGCGGGGGGCTCCTACAATGAGCAGTTCTTC.

J is TRBJ1-5 and V is TRBV28; TRBD1 might be the D (5 bases). The CDR3 length is 14 residues. V was trimmed by 7 bases and J by 7 bases, leaving 17 bases between them. Germline V lookup: CDR1 MDHEN, CDR2 SYDVKM. The CDR3 reads CASTQGGGRQPQHF. The CDR3 nucleotides read TGTGCCAGCACGCAGGGTGGAGGGAGGCAGCCCCAGCATTTT.

The chain has TRBV28 and TRBJ1-3, with a possible D match to TRBD1 (5 bases). The CDR3 has 14 amino acids. Per the germline V gene, CDR1 is MDHEN and CDR2 is SYDVKM. V was pared by 6 bases and J by 4 bases, with 13 bases between. This chain's CDR3 is CASRMGHLGNTIYF. DNA for the CDR3: TGTGCCAGCAGAATGGGGCACCTCGGAAACACCATATATTTT.

CDR3 sequence: CASSLQQGRGEQYF. CDR3 sequence (DNA): TGTGCCAGCAGTCTCCAACAGGGAAGGGGCGAGCAGTACTTC. V gene TRBV27 combines with J gene TRBJ2-7; tentatively, D is TRBD1 (6 bases). Between the trimmed V and J ends, which lost 5 bases and 6 bases, there was a span of 17 bases. Germline V gene data show CDR1 as MNHEY and CDR2 as SMNVEV (reference sequence). The CDR3 is made up of 14 amino acids.

This clone was seen once. CDR3 coding DNA: TGTGCCAGCAGCTTAGAGGCAGGGCCGCAAACCGGGGAGCTGTTTTTT. It yields the protein CASSLEAGPQTGELFF. The rearrangement joins TRBV7-6 to TRBJ2-2, with a tentative D call TRBD1 (5 bases). The length of the CDR3 is 16 residues. Between the trimmed V and J ends, which lost 1 base and 5 bases, there was a span of 14 bases. Germline V gene sequence: CDR1 SGHVS, CDR2 FNYEAQ.

The chain links TRBV11-2 to TRBJ2-5; 7 nucleotides align to TRBD2. This CDR3 has 14 amino acids. Germline values: CDR1 SGHAT, CDR2 FQNNGV. With V trimmed by 4 bases and J by 4 bases, 6 bases remained unmatched. CDR3 amino acids: CASSSGLGGETQYF. Here the CDR3 DNA reads TGTGCCAGCAGCTCCGGACTAGGTGGAGAGACCCAGTACTTC.

This clone was counted a single time. The V and J genes are TRBV5-4 and TRBJ1-1; D uncertain. The ends were cut back, 4 bases at V and 7 bases at J, with 11 bases in the middle. CDR1 is SGHNT, CDR2 YYREEE, per germline (reference sequence). The CDR3 runs to 12 residues. CDR3 nucleotide sequence: TGTGCCAGCAGCGACAATGCCCTTGAAGCTTTCTTT. This gives the protein CASSDNALEAFF.

This chain links TRBV6-6 with TRBJ1-5, with 7 bases matching TRBD1. The CDR3 covers 15 residues. V was clipped by 7 bases and J by 0 bases; unmatched bases: 6. Germline-derived CDR1 and CDR2 are MNHNY and SVGAGI (reference sequence). In nucleotides, the CDR3 is TGTGCCAGCAACTCTGGACAGGATAGCAATCAGCCCCAGCATTTT. Its translation is CASNSGQDSNQPQHF.

This clone has a single count. The chain links TRBV2 to TRBJ2-1, with TRBD2 identical over 11 bases. The germline CDR1 and CDR2 sequences are SNHLY and FYNNEI. CDR3 length: 19 residues. The junction had 13 bases not matched to a gene; V was cut back by 5 bases and J by 1 base. CDR3 bases: TGTGCCAGCAGTTTGAAGAGACTAGCGGGGACACCTTCCTACAATGAGCAGTTCTTC. Its translation is CASSLKRLAGTPSYNEQFF. Filled out from reference TRBV2 and TRBJ2-1, the complete variable domain reads EPEVTQTPSHQVTQMGQEVILRCVPISNHLYFYWYRQILGQKVEFLVSFYNNEISEKSEIFDDQFSVERPDGSNFTLKIRSTKLEDSAMYFCASSLKRLAGTPSYNEQFFGPGTRLTVL.